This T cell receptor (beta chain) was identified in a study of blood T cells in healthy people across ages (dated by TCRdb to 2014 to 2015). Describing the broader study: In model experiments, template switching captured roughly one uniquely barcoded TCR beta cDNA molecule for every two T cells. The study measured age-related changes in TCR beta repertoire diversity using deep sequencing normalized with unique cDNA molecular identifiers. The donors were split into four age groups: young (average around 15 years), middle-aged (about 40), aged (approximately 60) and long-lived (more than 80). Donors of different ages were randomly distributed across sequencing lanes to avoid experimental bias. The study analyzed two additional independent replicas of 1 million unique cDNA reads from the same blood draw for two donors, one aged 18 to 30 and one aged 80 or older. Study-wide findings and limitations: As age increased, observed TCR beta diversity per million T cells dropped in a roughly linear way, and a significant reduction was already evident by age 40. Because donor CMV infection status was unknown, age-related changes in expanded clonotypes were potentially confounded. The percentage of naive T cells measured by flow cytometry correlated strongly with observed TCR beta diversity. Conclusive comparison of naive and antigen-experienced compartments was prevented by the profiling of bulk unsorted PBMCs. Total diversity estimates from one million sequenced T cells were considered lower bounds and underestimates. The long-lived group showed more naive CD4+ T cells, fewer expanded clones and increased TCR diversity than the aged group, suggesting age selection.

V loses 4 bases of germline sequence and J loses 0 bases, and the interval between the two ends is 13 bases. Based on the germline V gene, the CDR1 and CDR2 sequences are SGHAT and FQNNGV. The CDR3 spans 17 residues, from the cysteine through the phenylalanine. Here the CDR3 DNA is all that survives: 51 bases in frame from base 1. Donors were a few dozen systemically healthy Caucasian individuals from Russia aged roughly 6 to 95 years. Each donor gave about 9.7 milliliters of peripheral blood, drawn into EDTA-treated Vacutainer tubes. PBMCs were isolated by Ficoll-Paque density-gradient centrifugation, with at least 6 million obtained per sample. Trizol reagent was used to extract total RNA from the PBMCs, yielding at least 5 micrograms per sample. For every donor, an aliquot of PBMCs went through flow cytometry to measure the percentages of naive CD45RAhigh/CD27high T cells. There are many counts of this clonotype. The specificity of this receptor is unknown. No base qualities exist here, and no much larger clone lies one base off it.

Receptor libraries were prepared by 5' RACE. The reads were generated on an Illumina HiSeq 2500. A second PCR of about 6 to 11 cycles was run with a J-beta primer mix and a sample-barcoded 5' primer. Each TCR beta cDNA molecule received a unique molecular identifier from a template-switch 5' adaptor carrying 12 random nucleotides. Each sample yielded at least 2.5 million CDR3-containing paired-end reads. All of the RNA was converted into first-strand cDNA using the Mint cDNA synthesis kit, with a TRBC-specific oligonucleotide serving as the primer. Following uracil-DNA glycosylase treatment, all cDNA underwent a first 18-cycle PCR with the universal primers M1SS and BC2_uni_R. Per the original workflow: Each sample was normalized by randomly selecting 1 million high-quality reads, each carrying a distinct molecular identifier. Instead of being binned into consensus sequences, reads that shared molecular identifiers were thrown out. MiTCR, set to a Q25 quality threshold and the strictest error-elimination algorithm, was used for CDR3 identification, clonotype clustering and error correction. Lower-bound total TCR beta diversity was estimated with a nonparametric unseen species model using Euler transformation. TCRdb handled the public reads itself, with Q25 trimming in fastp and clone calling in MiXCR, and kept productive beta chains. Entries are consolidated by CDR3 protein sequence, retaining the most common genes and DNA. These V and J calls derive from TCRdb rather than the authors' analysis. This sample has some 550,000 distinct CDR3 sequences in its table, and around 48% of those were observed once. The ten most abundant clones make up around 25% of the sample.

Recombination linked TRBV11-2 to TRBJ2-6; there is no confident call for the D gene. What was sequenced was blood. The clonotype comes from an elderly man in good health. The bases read TGTGCCAGCAGCTCGTATGTGTGGCGCTCTGGGGCCAACGTCCTGACTTTC. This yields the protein CASSSYVWRSGANVLTF.